The entry below describes one T cell receptor beta chain. Source study methods: Reference gene primer amplification in the assay estimated nucleated cell counts. The table came from immunoSEQ multiplex PCR; TCRdb's copy has only in-frame clones and leaves some out. The V and J calls and clone size come from that table; D and trimming were worked out from the DNA. The table lists about 190,000 clones, approximately 88% of them singletons, with about 4% in the top ten. This record comes from a study of blood T cell repertoires in COVID-19. About the research overall: Spain, Italy and the United States supplied samples that represented acute and convalescent COVID-19. T cells, B-cell-depleted T cells, or PBMCs supplied cDNA or gDNA.

The J segment lost 6 bases and the V segment lost 8 bases, leaving 8 bases of the junction unmatched. The CDR3 has 14 amino acids. Germline V CDR1 and CDR2: SEHNR, FQNEAQ (reference sequence). Sequenced material: peripheral blood. The receptor comes from a woman aged 25 to 39 with acute or convalescent COVID-19. The V gene is TRBV7-9, the J gene TRBJ2-1; TRBD2 matches 9 bases. CDR3 DNA: TGTGCCAGCCTGGGAACTAGCGGGTTCAATGAGCAGTTCTTC. Protein: CASLGTSGFNEQFF.